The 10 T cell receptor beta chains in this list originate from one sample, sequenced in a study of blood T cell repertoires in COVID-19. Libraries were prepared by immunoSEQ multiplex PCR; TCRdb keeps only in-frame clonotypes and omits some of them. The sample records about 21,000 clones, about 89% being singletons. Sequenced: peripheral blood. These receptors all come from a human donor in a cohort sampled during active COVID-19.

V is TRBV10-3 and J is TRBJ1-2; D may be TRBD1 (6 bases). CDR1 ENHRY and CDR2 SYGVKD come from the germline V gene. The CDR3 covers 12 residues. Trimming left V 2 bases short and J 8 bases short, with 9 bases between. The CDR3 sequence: CAISENRAGYTF. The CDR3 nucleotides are TGTGCCATCAGTGAGAACAGGGCCGGCTACACCTTC.

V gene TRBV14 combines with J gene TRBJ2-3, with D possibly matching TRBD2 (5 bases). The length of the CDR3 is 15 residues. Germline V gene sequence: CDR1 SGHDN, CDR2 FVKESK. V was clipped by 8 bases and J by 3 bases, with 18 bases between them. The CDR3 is CASRPSGVTTDTQYF. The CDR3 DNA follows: TGTGCCAGCCGCCCATCCGGGGTTACTACAGATACGCAGTATTTT.

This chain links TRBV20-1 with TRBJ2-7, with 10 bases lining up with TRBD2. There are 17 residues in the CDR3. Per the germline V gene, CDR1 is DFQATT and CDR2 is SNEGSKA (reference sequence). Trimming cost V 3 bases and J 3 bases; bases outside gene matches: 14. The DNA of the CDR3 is TGCAGTGCTAGTCGGGCTAGCGGGAGAGTGGGGTTCTACGAGCAGTACTTC. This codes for CSASRASGRVGFYEQYF.

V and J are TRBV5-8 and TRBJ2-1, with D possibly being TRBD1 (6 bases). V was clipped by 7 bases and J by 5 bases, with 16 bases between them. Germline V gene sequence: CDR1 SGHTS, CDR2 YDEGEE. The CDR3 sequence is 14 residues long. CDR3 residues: CASLTLGADNEQFF. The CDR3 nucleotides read TGTGCCAGCTTAACTCTGGGGGCAGACAATGAGCAGTTCTTC.

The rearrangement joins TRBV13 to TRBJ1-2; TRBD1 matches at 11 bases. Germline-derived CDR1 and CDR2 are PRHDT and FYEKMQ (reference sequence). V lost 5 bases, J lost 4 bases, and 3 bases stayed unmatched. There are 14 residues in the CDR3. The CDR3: CASSTGQGAYGYTF. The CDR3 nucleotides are TGTGCCAGCAGCACCGGACAGGGGGCCTATGGCTACACCTTC. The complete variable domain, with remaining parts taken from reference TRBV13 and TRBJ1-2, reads AAGVIQSPRHLIKEKRETATLKCYPIPRHDTVYWYQQGPGQDPQFLISFYEKMQSDKGSIPDRFSAQQFSDYHSELNMSSLELGDSALYFCASSTGQGAYGYTFGSGTRLTVV.

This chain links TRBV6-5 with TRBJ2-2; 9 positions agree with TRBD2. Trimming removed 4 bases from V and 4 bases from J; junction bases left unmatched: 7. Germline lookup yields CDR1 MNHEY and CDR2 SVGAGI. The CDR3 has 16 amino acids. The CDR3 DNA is TGTGCCAGCAGTTTGTTAGCGGGAGAGGGCACCGGGGAGCTGTTTTTT. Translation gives CASSLLAGEGTGELFF.

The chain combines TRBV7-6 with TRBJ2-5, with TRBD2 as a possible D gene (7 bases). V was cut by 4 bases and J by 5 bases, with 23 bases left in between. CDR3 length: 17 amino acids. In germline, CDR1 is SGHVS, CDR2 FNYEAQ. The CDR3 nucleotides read TGTGCCAGCAGCTACGGAGGGGGGGCGTTCGGGATGGAGACCCAGTACTTC. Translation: CASSYGGGAFGMETQYF.

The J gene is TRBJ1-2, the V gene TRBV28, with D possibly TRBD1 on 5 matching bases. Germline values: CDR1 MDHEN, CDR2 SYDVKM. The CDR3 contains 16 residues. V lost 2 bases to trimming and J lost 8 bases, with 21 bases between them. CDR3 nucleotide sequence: TGTGCCAGCAGTTTAGATCCGGTTGGGGGGGTGAAGGGCTACACCTTC. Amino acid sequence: CASSLDPVGGVKGYTF.

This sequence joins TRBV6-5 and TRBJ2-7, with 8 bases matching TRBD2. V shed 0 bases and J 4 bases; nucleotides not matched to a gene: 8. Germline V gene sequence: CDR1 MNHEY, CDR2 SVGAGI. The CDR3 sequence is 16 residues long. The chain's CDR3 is CASSYSRAGVVYEQYF. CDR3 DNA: TGTGCCAGCAGTTACTCGCGAGCGGGAGTCGTATACGAGCAGTACTTC.

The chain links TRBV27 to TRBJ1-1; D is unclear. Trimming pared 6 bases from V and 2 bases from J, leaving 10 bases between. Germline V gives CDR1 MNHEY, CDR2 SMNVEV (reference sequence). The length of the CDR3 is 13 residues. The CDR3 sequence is CASSLQLNTEAFF. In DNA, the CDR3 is TGTGCCAGCAGCTTACAACTAAACACTGAAGCTTTCTTT.